The 21 T cell receptor beta chains below come from one sample, sequenced in a study of T cells in localized non-small cell lung cancer (TCRdb year 2020). The library was built by means of the immunoSEQ multiplex PCR assay. TCRdb limited this immuneACCESS table to in-frame rearrangements with V and J called. A share of clones is missing; checked studies link under half to unresolved V genes, and the rest is unexplained. The sample table shows some 80,000 clones, and roughly 81% are seen once. Together, the top ten hold over 2.5% of the sample. This specimen consisted of peripheral blood, obtained before any cancer treatment. The receptor source for this set is a man aged 35-69 years with stage I lung adenocarcinoma.

The chain recombines TRBV10-3 with TRBJ2-6; no definite D call. V was cut by 2 bases and J by 2 bases, with 13 bases left in between. Germline V lookup: CDR1 ENHRY, CDR2 SYGVKD. There are 17 residues in the CDR3. The CDR3 here is CAISEPVIGPGANVLTF. CDR3 in DNA: TGTGCCATCAGTGAGCCCGTGATAGGGCCTGGGGCCAACGTCCTGACTTTC.

The CDR3 DNA is TGTGCCAGTAGTAGGACGGGACAGGGGATCTATGGCTACACCTTC. Translated, it gives CASSRTGQGIYGYTF. The chain recombines TRBV19 with TRBJ1-2; 10 bases match TRBD1. The CDR3 covers 15 residues. Trimming cost V 4 bases and J 4 bases; bases outside gene matches: 6. Germline-derived CDR1 and CDR2 are LNHDA and SQIVND (reference sequence).

This rearrangement joins TRBV11-2 to TRBJ2-5; D may correspond to TRBD1 or TRBD2 (5 bases each). Germline CDR1 SGHAT, CDR2 FQNNGV. Trimming removed 5 bases from V and 2 bases from J, with 15 bases in between. The CDR3 totals 15 residues. CDR3 protein: CASSEGLNQQETQYF. In nucleotides, the CDR3 is TGTGCCAGCAGCGAGGGGCTTAACCAACAAGAGACCCAGTACTTC.

V and J are TRBV5-1 and TRBJ2-2; D ambiguous. The germline CDR1 and CDR2 sequences are SGHRS and YFSETQ. CDR3 length: 15 residues. V was clipped by 4 bases and J by 5 bases, with 15 bases between them. CDR3 sequence reads: CASSQDLLLTGELFF. CDR3 DNA sequence: TGCGCCAGCAGCCAAGACCTACTACTAACCGGGGAGCTGTTTTTT.

V and J are TRBV7-8 and TRBJ2-1; perhaps TRBD2 as D (6 bases). CDR1 is SGHVS and CDR2 is FQNEAQ in the germline V gene. The CDR3 loop spans 15 amino acids. V shed 3 bases and J shed 6 bases, with 15 bases lying between them. CDR3 sequence reads: CASSFGGGGSNEQFF. The DNA of the CDR3 is TGTGCCAGCAGCTTCGGGGGAGGAGGGTCCAATGAGCAGTTCTTC.

The rearrangement links TRBV5-4 to TRBJ2-5, with D tentatively TRBD2 (5 bases). The CDR3 runs to 15 residues. CDR1 and CDR2 (germline): SGHNT, YYREEE (reference sequence). V lost 4 bases and J lost 1, with 14 bases in between. CDR3 bases: TGTGCCAGCAGCGAGAGCGGATACCTCCAAGAGACCCAGTACTTC. Amino acid sequence: CASSESGYLQETQYF.

The chain combines TRBV25-1 with TRBJ1-1; weak D call: TRBD1 (5 bases). There are 15 residues in the CDR3. In germline, CDR1 is MGHDK, CDR2 SYGVNS. Trimming removed 4 bases at V and 5 bases at J, with 17 bases between. The CDR3 DNA sequence: TGTGCCAGCAGTGTAAATCTGGGGGAAGGGACTGAAGCTTTCTTT. It yields the protein CASSVNLGEGTEAFF.

V and J are TRBV10-1 and TRBJ2-1; D is perhaps TRBD2 (6 bases). The germline V gene encodes CDR1 WNHNN and CDR2 SYGVQD (reference sequence). This CDR3 spans 15 amino acids. Trimming cost V 0 bases and J 7 bases, with 13 bases left between them. Here the CDR3 DNA reads TGCGCCAGCAGTGAGTCTTTGGGCGGGGCGAATGAGCAGTTCTTC. Encoded protein: CASSESLGGANEQFF.

The gene calls are TRBV7-2 and TRBJ1-5; unclear D gene. The germline V gene encodes CDR1 SGHTA and CDR2 FQGNSA. This CDR3 contains 15 residues. Trimming left V 7 bases short and J 0 bases short, with 13 bases between. CDR3 sequence: CASNLQSYSNQPQHF. The CDR3 DNA sequence: TGTGCCAGCAACCTACAGAGTTATAGCAATCAGCCCCAGCATTTT.

The chain joins TRBV19 to TRBJ1-5; D gene uncertain. With 5 bases removed from V and 3 bases from J, the gap between germline ends came to 5 bases. This CDR3 is built from 12 residues. From germline, CDR1 is LNHDA and CDR2 SQIVND (reference sequence). Here the CDR3 reads CASSFSNQPQHF. CDR3 in DNA: TGTGCCAGTAGTTTCTCCAATCAGCCCCAGCATTTT.

The chain carries TRBV19 and TRBJ1-3; D not certain. The ends were cut back, 3 bases at V and 1 base at J, with 16 bases in the middle. The CDR3 spans 17 residues. CDR1 and CDR2 from the germline V gene are LNHDA and SQIVND (reference sequence). CDR3 nucleotides: TGTGCCAGTAGTATCCCCCCGGTAGCTGGATCTGGAAACACCATATATTTT. This gives the protein CASSIPPVAGSGNTIYF.

This sequence joins TRBV6-1 and TRBJ1-5, with 7 bases aligning to TRBD1. The CDR3 spans 14 residues. CDR1 and CDR2 from the germline V gene are MNHNS and SASEGT. Trimming removed 5 bases from V and 4 bases from J; junction bases left unmatched: 5. The CDR3 sequence is CASSRTGGNQPQHF. The CDR3 coding sequence is TGTGCCAGCAGTCGGACAGGCGGTAATCAGCCCCAGCATTTT.

The chain has TRBV4-1 and TRBJ2-5, with TRBD1 matching 7 bases. This CDR3 spans 15 amino acids. Germline lookup yields CDR1 MGHRA and CDR2 YSYEKL. V was pared by 3 bases and J by 1 base, with 5 bases of the junction left unmatched. CDR3 bases: TGCGCCAGCAGCCATGGGACAGTAAGCCAAGAGACCCAGTACTTC. Residues: CASSHGTVSQETQYF.

The V and J genes are TRBV27 and TRBJ2-2; D call uncertain. CDR1 and CDR2 from the germline V gene are MNHEY and SMNVEV (reference sequence). The CDR3 sequence is 13 residues long. Trimming took 3 bases from V and 5 from J, leaving 7 bases between them. CDR3 DNA sequence: TGTGCCAGCAGTTTTTACCCAACCGGGGAGCTGTTTTTT. It yields the protein CASSFYPTGELFF.

The genes are TRBV7-2 and TRBJ1-1; D is ambiguous. Trimming took off 1 base at V and 7 bases at J, with 10 bases between the two ends. CDR1 is SGHTA and CDR2 is FQGNSA in the germline V gene. This CDR3 is 13 amino acids long. CDR3 amino acids: CASSLVGHGEAFF. CDR3 DNA sequence: TGTGCCAGCAGCTTAGTAGGCCACGGTGAAGCTTTCTTT. Variable domain in full (rest from reference TRBV7-2 and TRBJ1-1): GAGVSQSPSNKVTEKGKDVELRCDPISGHTALYWYRQSLGQGLEFLIYFQGNSAPDKSGLPSDRFSAERTGGSVSTLTIQRTQQEDSAVYLCASSLVGHGEAFFGQGTRLTVV.

The V gene is TRBV19, the J gene TRBJ2-7, with TRBD1 identical over 7 bases. The CDR3 totals 16 residues. Germline lookup yields CDR1 LNHDA and CDR2 SQIVND (reference sequence). V was clipped by 6 bases and J by 0 bases; unmatched bases: 11. CDR3 sequence: CASSSAGTASSYEQYF. DNA for the CDR3: TGTGCCAGTAGCTCGGCCGGGACAGCAAGCTCCTACGAGCAGTACTTC. The full variable domain, completed using reference TRBV19 and TRBJ2-7, is DGGITQSPKYLFRKEGQNVTLSCEQNLNHDAMYWYRQDPGQGLRLIYYSQIVNDFQKGDIAEGYSVSREKKESFPLTVTSAQKNPTAFYLCASSSAGTASSYEQYFGPGTRLTVT.

V usage is TRBV28 and J usage is TRBJ2-7, with D unresolved. The CDR3 covers 15 residues. Between the trimmed V and J ends, which lost 6 bases and 3 bases, there was a span of 18 bases. CDR1 and CDR2 (germline): MDHEN, SYDVKM. Written as DNA, the CDR3 is TGTGCCAGCAGCACCCCCGGCGGCCAGATCTACGAGCAGTACTTC. Translation gives CASSTPGGQIYEQYF.

This clone was seen repeatedly, ten times or more. The chain joins TRBV11-2 to TRBJ2-7; TRBD2 is a possible D gene (6 bases). Per germline, CDR1 SGHAT and CDR2 FQNNGV. The CDR3 loop spans 15 amino acids. V lost 7 bases and J lost 0, with 16 bases in between. Here the CDR3 DNA reads TGTGCCAGCACCCCTTATAGCGGCACCTCCTACGAGCAGTACTTC. Translation: CASTPYSGTSYEQYF.

The chain is built from TRBV5-1 and TRBJ2-3; unclear D gene. Germline loops: CDR1 SGHRS, CDR2 YFSETQ. The CDR3 sequence is 16 residues long. Trimming cost V 7 bases and J 1 base, with 19 bases left between them. The CDR3 coding sequence is TGCGCCAGCGGCTCGCAGGCTAATCGGGGCACAGATACGCAGTATTTT. Translating it yields CASGSQANRGTDTQYF.

The chain employs TRBV7-2 and TRBJ2-7; D uncertain. CDR1 is SGHTA and CDR2 is FQGNSA in the germline V gene. V lost 1 base and J 2 bases, leaving 6 bases between the germline ends. This CDR3 is 13 amino acids long. The CDR3 sequence: CASSLDPPYEQYF. CDR3 DNA sequence: TGTGCCAGCAGCTTAGATCCTCCCTACGAGCAGTACTTC.

V and J are TRBV13 and TRBJ2-3; no reliable D call. CDR3 length: 15 amino acids. V was trimmed by 0 bases and J by 3 bases, leaving 10 bases between them. Per the germline V gene, CDR1 is PRHDT and CDR2 is FYEKMQ (reference sequence). This CDR3 reads CASSLGGLATDTQYF. In DNA form, the CDR3 reads TGTGCCAGCAGCTTAGGTGGGTTAGCTACAGATACGCAGTATTTT.